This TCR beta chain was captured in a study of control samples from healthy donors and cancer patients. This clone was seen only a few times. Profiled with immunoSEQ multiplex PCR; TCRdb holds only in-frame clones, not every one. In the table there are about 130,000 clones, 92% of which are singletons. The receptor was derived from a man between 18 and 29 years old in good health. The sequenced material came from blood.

As DNA, the CDR3 is TGCGCCAGCAGCTGGGGGGACGGCACTGAAGCTTTCTTT. Amino acids: CASSWGDGTEAFF. V and J are TRBV5-1 and TRBJ1-1; possible D gene TRBD1, 5 bases. V lost 3 bases and J lost 4, with 10 bases in between. The CDR3 consists of 13 residues. CDR1 and CDR2 (germline): SGHRS, YFSETQ.